This T cell receptor beta chain was profiled in a study of T-cell memory formation after mild COVID-19. This clonotype occurred a few times. MiXCR, applied by TCRdb to the 5' RACE reads, yields one record per CDR3 protein. The sample includes about 270,000 distinct CDR3 sequences, 16% of them seen just once. V was trimmed by 7 bases and J by 4 bases, leaving 11 bases between them. This CDR3 has 13 amino acids. The germline V gene has CDR1 SGHTA and CDR2 FQGNSA. Specimen: PBMCs or a T cell subset sorted from them (not recorded which). The clonotype was recovered from a man between 18 and 29 years old who had mild COVID-19 (a few samples of this study predate the infection). Cell type and time point are not known. The chain couples TRBV7-2 to TRBJ1-5; D is uncertain. In DNA, the CDR3 is TGTGCCAGCAAACAAACAGCGAATCAGCCCCAGCATTTT. Protein: CASKQTANQPQHF.